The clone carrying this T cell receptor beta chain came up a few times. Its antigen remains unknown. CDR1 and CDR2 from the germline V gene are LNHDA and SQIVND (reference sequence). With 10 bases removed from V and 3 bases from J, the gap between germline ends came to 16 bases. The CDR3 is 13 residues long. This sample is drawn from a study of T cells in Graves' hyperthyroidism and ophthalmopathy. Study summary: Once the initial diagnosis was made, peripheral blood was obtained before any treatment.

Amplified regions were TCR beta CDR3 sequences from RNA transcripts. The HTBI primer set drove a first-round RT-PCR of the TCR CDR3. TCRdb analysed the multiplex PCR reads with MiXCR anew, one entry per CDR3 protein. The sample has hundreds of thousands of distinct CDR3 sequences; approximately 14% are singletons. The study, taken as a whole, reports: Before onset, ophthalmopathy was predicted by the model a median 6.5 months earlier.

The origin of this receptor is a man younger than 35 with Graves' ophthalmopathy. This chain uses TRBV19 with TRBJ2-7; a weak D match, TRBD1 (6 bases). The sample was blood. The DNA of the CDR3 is TGTGCCACTGCCCAACAGGGAGTCTACGAGCAGTACTTC. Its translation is CATAQQGVYEQYF.